This T cell receptor (beta chain) is from a study of blood T cell repertoires in COVID-19. Measured with immunoSEQ multiplex PCR; TCRdb has only the in-frame clones, and not every one. The sample consists of just over 250,000 clones, around 86% of them appearing once. The sequence was obtained from a man between 35 and 55 years old who had recovered from COVID-19. The sample comprised peripheral blood.

CDR3 bases: TGTGCCAGCAGCAAAGACGAGGGACTAGGGGGCCGCTACGAGCAGTACTTC. This gives the protein CASSKDEGLGGRYEQYF. This chain joins TRBV21-1 and TRBJ2-7; the tabulated D call, TRBD2, remains unverified against the DNA. TRBV21-1 is a pseudogene locus. This CDR3 has 17 amino acids.